A selection of T cell receptor beta chains follows, all from one sample in a study of cytomegalovirus exposure and HLA in healthy donors. Sequencing was performed with immunoSEQ multiplex PCR; in TCRdb, only in-frame clones are kept and a portion is missing. The sample includes approximately 140,000 clones, 70% to 80% of them seen just once. The material sequenced was PBMCs. The receptors were gathered from a female donor in good health and CMV-seronegative. Both conserved end residues are part of each CDR3. The order of the fields is CDR3 length, D gene, clone size, J gene, V gene, CDR3 protein, CDR3 DNA. D genes are given only for firm matches. The size entry is marked missing in some rows and otherwise reads once, few, many or a size class.

length: 13; D: TRBD1; size: once; J: TRBJ1-5; V: TRBV28; CDR3: CASYTGGSQPQHF; DNA: TGTGCCAGCTATACAGGGGGCAGTCAGCCCCAGCATTTT
length: 18; D: TRBD1; size: .; J: TRBJ2-6; V: TRBV7-8; CDR3: CASSPRDRPHSGANVLTF; DNA: TGTGCCAGCAGCCCCCGGGACAGGCCTCACTCTGGGGCCAACGTCCTGACTTTC
length: 18; D: .; size: few; J: TRBJ1-1; V: TRBV7-9; CDR3: CASSLGKGTYQRETEAFF; DNA: TGTGCCAGCAGCTTAGGGAAGGGGACTTACCAAAGGGAAACTGAAGCTTTCTTT
length: 17; D: .; size: few; J: TRBJ1-2; V: TRBV19; CDR3: CASSIDWQAPHNYGYTF; DNA: TGTGCCAGTAGTATAGATTGGCAGGCCCCCCATAACTATGGCTACACCTTC
length: 14; D: TRBD1; size: once; J: TRBJ1-2; V: TRBV2; CDR3: CASIEDRGTYGYTF; DNA: TGTGCCAGCATCGAGGACAGGGGAACCTATGGCTACACCTTC
length: 15; D: TRBD2; size: .; J: TRBJ2-1; V: TRBV5-1; CDR3: CASSLETSGYNEQFF; DNA: TGCGCCAGCAGCTTGGAGACTAGCGGGTACAATGAGCAGTTCTTC
length: 14; D: TRBD1; size: .; J: TRBJ2-5; V: TRBV30; CDR3: CASLDRVRGETQYF; DNA: TGTGCCTCCCTCGACAGGGTGAGAGGAGAGACCCAGTACTTC
length: 14; D: .; size: .; J: TRBJ1-1; V: TRBV6-5; CDR3: CASNPDTPGTEAFF; DNA: TGTGCCAGCAATCCGGACACCCCAGGGACTGAAGCTTTCTTT
length: 14; D: .; size: .; J: TRBJ1-1; V: TRBV23-1; CDR3: CASGLHFPNTEAFF; DNA: TGCGCCAGCGGGCTACACTTCCCGAACACTGAAGCTTTCTTT
length: 15; D: TRBD1; size: .; J: TRBJ1-4; V: TRBV19; CDR3: CASSPRTGGARILFF; DNA: TGTGCCAGTAGTCCCCGGACAGGGGGCGCTAGGATACTGTTTTTT
length: 13; D: .; size: .; J: TRBJ1-2; V: TRBV7-2; CDR3: CASSLAAGDGYTF; DNA: TGTGCCAGCAGCTTAGCGGCGGGGGATGGCTACACCTTC
length: 14; D: .; size: .; J: TRBJ1-5; V: TRBV5-1; CDR3: CASSLGSGNQPQHF; DNA: TGCGCCAGCAGCTTGGGATCGGGCAATCAGCCCCAGCATTTT
length: 15; D: .; size: .; J: TRBJ1-1; V: TRBV11-2; CDR3: CASSLGVAGFGEAFF; DNA: TGTGCCAGCAGCTTAGGGGTAGCGGGGTTTGGTGAAGCTTTCTTT
length: 11; D: .; size: .; J: TRBJ1-1; V: TRBV10-3; CDR3: CAISEQGYAFF; DNA: TGTGCCATCAGTGAGCAGGGTTACGCTTTCTTT
length: 16; D: TRBD2; size: .; J: TRBJ2-1; V: TRBV9; CDR3: CASSVRASGAYNEQFF; DNA: TGTGCCAGCAGCGTAAGGGCTAGCGGAGCTTACAATGAGCAGTTCTTC
length: 13; D: .; size: .; J: TRBJ1-5; V: TRBV6-4; CDR3: CASNRTSNQPQHF; DNA: TGTGCCAGCAACAGGACTAGCAATCAGCCCCAGCATTTT
length: 13; D: .; size: .; J: TRBJ1-1; V: TRBV5-1; CDR3: CASSTTLNTEAFF; DNA: TGCGCCAGCAGCACCACCCTAAACACTGAAGCTTTCTTT
length: 13; D: .; size: once; J: TRBJ1-5; V: TRBV18; CDR3: CASSAQENQPQHF; DNA: TGTGCCAGCTCGGCACAAGAAAACCAGCCCCAGCATTTT
length: 14; D: TRBD2; size: once; J: TRBJ2-3; V: TRBV7-3; CDR3: CASSLGAGTDTQYF; DNA: TGTGCCAGCAGCTTAGGAGCGGGGACAGATACGCAGTATTTT
length: 13; D: TRBD2; size: .; J: TRBJ2-1; V: TRBV30; CDR3: CAWRLAGALEQFF; DNA: TGTGCCTGGAGGCTAGCGGGAGCTCTCGAGCAGTTCTTC
length: 14; D: TRBD1; size: .; J: TRBJ1-1; V: TRBV6-5; CDR3: CASSDRGLNTEAFF; DNA: TGTGCCAGCAGTGACAGGGGGCTGAACACTGAAGCTTTCTTT
length: 14; D: TRBD1; size: .; J: TRBJ2-7; V: TRBV7-9; CDR3: CASSFQQGSYEQYF; DNA: TGTGCCAGCAGCTTTCAACAGGGGTCCTACGAGCAGTACTTC
length: 15; D: .; size: .; J: TRBJ2-1; V: TRBV19; CDR3: CASSHPGGRAIEQFF; DNA: TGTGCCAGTAGTCACCCCGGAGGAAGGGCCATTGAGCAGTTCTTC
length: 13; D: .; size: .; J: TRBJ2-3; V: TRBV6-4; CDR3: CASSDSTGDTQYF; DNA: TGTGCCAGCAGTGACAGCACAGGGGATACGCAGTATTTT
length: 15; D: .; size: .; J: TRBJ2-7; V: TRBV15; CDR3: CATSRGGDGVYEQYF; DNA: TGTGCCACCAGCAGAGGTGGCGACGGGGTCTACGAGCAGTACTTC
length: 11; D: .; size: few; J: TRBJ2-1; V: TRBV30; CDR3: CAWNYRNEQFF; DNA: TGTGCCTGGAACTACAGGAATGAGCAGTTCTTC
length: 12; D: .; size: .; J: TRBJ1-6; V: TRBV19; CDR3: CASNRVNSPLHF; DNA: TGTGCCAGTAACAGAGTGAATTCACCCCTCCACTTT
length: 13; D: .; size: .; J: TRBJ2-3; V: TRBV27; CDR3: CASSWGGTDTQYF; DNA: TGTGCCAGCAGCTGGGGGGGCACAGATACGCAGTATTTT